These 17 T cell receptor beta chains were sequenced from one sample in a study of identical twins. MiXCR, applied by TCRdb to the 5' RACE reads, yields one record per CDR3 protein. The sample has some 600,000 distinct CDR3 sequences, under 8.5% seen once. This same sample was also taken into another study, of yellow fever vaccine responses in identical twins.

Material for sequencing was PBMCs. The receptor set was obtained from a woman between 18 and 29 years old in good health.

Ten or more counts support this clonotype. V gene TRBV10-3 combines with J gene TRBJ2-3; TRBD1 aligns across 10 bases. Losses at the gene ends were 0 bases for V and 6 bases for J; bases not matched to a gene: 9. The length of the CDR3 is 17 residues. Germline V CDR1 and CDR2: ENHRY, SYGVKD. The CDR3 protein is CAISESGQGRFTDTQYF. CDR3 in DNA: TGTGCCATCAGTGAGTCGGGACAGGGGAGGTTTACGGATACGCAGTATTTT.

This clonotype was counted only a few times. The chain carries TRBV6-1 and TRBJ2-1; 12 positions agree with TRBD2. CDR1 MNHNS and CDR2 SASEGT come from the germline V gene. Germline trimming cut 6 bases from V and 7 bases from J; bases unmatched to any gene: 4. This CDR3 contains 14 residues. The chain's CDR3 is CASRTSGRWNEQFF. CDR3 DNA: TGTGCCAGCAGAACTAGCGGGAGGTGGAATGAGCAGTTCTTC.

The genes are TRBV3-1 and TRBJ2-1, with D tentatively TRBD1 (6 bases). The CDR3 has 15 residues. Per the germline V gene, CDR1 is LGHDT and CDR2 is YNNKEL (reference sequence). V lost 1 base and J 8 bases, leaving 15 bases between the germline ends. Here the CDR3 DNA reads TGTGCCAGCAGCCAAGCGTTTATCAGGGGCGATGAGCAGTTCTTC. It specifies CASSQAFIRGDEQFF.

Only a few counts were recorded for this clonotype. CDR3 in DNA: TGTGCCAGCAGCTCCTTGATGGGAGGGACCTACAATGAGCAGTTCTTC. Its translation: CASSSLMGGTYNEQFF. This chain connects TRBV7-9 to TRBJ2-1, with 7 bases that match TRBD2. The V segment lost 4 bases and the J segment 2 bases; nucleotides outside the gene matches: 8. CDR1 is SEHNR, CDR2 FQNEAQ, per germline (reference sequence). The CDR3 runs 16 residues.

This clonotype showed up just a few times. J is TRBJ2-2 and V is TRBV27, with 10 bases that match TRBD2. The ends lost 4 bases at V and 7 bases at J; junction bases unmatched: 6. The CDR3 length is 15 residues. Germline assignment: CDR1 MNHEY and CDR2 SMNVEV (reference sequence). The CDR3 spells CASSSLAGVIGELFF. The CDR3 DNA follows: TGTGCCAGCAGTTCCCTAGCGGGAGTAATCGGGGAGCTGTTTTTT.

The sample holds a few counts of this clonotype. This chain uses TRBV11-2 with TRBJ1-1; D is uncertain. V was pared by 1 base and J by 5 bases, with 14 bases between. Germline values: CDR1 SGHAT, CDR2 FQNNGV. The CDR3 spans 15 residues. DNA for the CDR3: TGTGCCAGCAGCTTAGGATTTCGATCGCTGACTGAAGCTTTCTTT. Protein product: CASSLGFRSLTEAFF.

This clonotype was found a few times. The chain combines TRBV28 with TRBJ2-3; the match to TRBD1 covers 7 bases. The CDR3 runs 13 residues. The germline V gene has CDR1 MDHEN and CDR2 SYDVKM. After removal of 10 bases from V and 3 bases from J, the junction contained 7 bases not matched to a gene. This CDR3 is CATSQTGTDTQYF. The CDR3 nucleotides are TGTGCCACCTCCCAGACAGGGACAGATACGCAGTATTTT.

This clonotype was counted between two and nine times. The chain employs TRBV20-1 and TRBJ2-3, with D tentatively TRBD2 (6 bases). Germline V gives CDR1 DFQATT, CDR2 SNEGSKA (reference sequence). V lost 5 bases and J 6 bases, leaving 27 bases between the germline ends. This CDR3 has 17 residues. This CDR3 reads CSAAKLGMAGTRDTQYF. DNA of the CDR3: TGCAGTGCTGCAAAATTGGGGATGGCGGGGACTCGGGATACGCAGTATTTT.

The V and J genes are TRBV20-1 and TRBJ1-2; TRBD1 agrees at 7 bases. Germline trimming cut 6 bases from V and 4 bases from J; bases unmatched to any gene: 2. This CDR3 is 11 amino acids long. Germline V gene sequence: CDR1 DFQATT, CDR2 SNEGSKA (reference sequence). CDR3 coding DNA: TGCAGTGCCCAGGGGGGCTATGGCTACACCTTC. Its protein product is CSAQGGYGYTF.

The CDR3 sequence: CASSEGRITDTQYF. CDR3 coding DNA: TGCGCCAGCAGTGAGGGGCGGATCACAGATACGCAGTATTTT. The V call is TRBV10-2, the J call TRBJ2-3, with D unclear. The germline V and J ends were trimmed by 2 bases and 2 bases, with 8 bases remaining between them. CDR1 and CDR2 from the germline V gene are WSHSY and SAAADI. The CDR3 covers 14 residues.

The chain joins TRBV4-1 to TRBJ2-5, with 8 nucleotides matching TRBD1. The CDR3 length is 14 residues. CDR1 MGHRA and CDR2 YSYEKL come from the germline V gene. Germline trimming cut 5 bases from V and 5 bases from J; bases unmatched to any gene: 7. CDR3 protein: CASSATGGGETQYF. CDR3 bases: TGCGCCAGCAGCGCTACAGGGGGTGGGGAGACCCAGTACTTC.

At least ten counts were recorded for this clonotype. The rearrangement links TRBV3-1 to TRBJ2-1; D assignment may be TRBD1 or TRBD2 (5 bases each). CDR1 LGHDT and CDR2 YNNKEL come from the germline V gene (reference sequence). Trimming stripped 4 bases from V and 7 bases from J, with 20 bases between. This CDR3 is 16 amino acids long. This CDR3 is CASSLIMGEWINEQFF. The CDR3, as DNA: TGTGCCAGCAGCCTCATAATGGGGGAATGGATTAATGAGCAGTTCTTC.

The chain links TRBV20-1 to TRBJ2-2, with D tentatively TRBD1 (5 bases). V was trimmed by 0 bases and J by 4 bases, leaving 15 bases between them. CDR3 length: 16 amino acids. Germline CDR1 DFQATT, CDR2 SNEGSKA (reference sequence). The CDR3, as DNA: TGCAGTGCTAGAGATATTAGGCAGGGCCGCACCGGGGAGCTGTTTTTT. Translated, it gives CSARDIRQGRTGELFF.

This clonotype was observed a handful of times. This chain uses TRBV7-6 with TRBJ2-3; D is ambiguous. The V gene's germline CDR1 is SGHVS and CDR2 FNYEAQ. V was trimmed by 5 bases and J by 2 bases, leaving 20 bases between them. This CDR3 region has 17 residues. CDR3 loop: CASSRYTPNPPTDTQYF. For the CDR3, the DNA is TGTGCCAGCAGCCGATACACCCCCAACCCCCCCACAGATACGCAGTATTTT.

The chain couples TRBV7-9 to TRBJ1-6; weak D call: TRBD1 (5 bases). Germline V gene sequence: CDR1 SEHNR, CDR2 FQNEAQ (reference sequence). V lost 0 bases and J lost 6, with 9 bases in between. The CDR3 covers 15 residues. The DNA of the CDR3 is TGTGCCAGCAGCTTAGCGGGACGGACTAATTCACCCCTCCACTTT. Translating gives CASSLAGRTNSPLHF.

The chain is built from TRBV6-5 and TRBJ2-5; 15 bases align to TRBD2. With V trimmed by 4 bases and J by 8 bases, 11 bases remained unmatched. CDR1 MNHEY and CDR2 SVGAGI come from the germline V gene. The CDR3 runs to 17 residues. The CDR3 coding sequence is TGTGCCAGCAGTTCCGGGACTAGCGGGGGGCTAAAGGGAACCCAGTACTTC. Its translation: CASSSGTSGGLKGTQYF.

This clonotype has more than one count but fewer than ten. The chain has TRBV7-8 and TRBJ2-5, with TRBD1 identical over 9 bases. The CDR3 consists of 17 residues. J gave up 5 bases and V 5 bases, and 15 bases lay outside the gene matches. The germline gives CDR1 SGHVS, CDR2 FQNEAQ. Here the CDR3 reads CASSLPSTGGYKETQYF. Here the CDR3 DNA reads TGTGCCAGCAGCCTACCGTCCACAGGGGGCTATAAGGAGACCCAGTACTTC.